These T cell receptor beta chains were read from a single sample in a study of T cell changes during pregnancy in multiple sclerosis. Assay used: immunoSEQ multiplex PCR; TCRdb lists only in-frame clones, some missing. The table lists tens of thousands of clones, 85% to 95% of them singletons. This sample comprised CD4+ T cells from peripheral blood mononuclear cells, obtained in the third trimester of pregnancy. The source is a female donor with multiple sclerosis, enrolled in a pregnancy study. The CDR3 runs from the conserved cysteine through the conserved F or W. Each record gives: clone size, D gene, V gene, J gene, CDR3 length, CDR3 DNA, CDR3 protein. D genes are given only for firm matches. Size tells how often a clone was seen (once, few, many) or the class of an expanded clone, and some rows leave it out.

>.|.|TRBV7-9|TRBJ1-3|16
TGTGCCAGCGGCCCTTTTATGGGGGGGTCCGGAAACACCATATATTTT
CASGPFMGGSGNTIYF
>.|TRBD2|TRBV10-3|TRBJ2-1|15
TGTGCCATCAGTGATAGCGGGAGTTTTTACAATGAGCAGTTCTTC
CAISDSGSFYNEQFF
>.|TRBD1|TRBV30|TRBJ1-6|17
TGTGCCTGGAGCCCTGGGACAGGGGGCGCCTATAATTCACCCCTCCACTTT
CAWSPGTGGAYNSPLHF
>few|.|TRBV5-1|TRBJ1-2|12
TGCGCCAGCAGCTTGGGCGAGAATGGCTACACCTTC
CASSLGENGYTF
>.|.|TRBV7-2|TRBJ1-1|15
TGTGCCAGCAGCTTTCCCCTGTCGCGGAACACTGAAGCTTTCTTT
CASSFPLSRNTEAFF
>.|TRBD2|TRBV9|TRBJ2-1|17
TGTGCCAGCAGCCGGGGACTAGCGGGAGGTTCCTACAATGAGCAGTTCTTC
CASSRGLAGGSYNEQFF
>.|TRBD1|TRBV29-1|TRBJ1-1|14
TGCAGCGTCGAAGGAGGACAGGCGGACACTGAAGCTTTCTTT
CSVEGGQADTEAFF
>.|TRBD1|TRBV19|TRBJ2-5|11
TGTGCCAGTAGTATACAGGGGGCAGAGTACTTC
CASSIQGAEYF
>few|.|TRBV30|TRBJ2-5|15
TGTGCCTGGAGTGTATTCGGGGGAGTAGCAGAGACCCAGTACTTC
CAWSVFGGVAETQYF
>.|.|TRBV23-1|TRBJ2-7|19
TGCGCCAGCAGTCAACGGGACAGACATGAGCGGGAGCGGTTCTACGAGCAGTACTTC
CASSQRDRHERERFYEQYF
>.|TRBD2|TRBV4-2|TRBJ2-2|16
TGTGCCAGCAGCCAAGGGGGACTAGAAGACACCGGGGAGCTGTTTTTT
CASSQGGLEDTGELFF
>.|TRBD2|TRBV7-6|TRBJ2-3|15
TGTGCCAGCAGCGGGGAGGGCCGGGGCACAGATACGCAGTATTTT
CASSGEGRGTDTQYF
>once|.|TRBV4-1|TRBJ1-5|16
TGCGCCAGCAGTACGACGGGGAACAGGGTCGATCAGCCCCAGCATTTT
CASSTTGNRVDQPQHF
>.|TRBD2|TRBV25-1|TRBJ2-2|15
TGTGCCAGCGGGGGGGGAGGGGCGCGGACCGGGGAGCTGTTTTTT
CASGGGGARTGELFF
>.|.|TRBV7-9|TRBJ2-5|15
TGTGCCAGCAGGGGGGGACTCAGGTACCAAGAGACCCAGTACTTC
CASRGGLRYQETQYF
>few|TRBD1|TRBV6-5|TRBJ1-2|13
TGTGCCAGCAGTCGACAGGGTCTTTATGGCTACACCTTC
CASSRQGLYGYTF
>.|TRBD1|TRBV5-1|TRBJ2-1|15
TGCGCCAGCAGCCGACCAGGGGGCGATATGAATGAGCAGTTCTTC
CASSRPGGDMNEQFF
>.|TRBD1|TRBV2|TRBJ1-5|15
TGTGCCAGCAGTCCCTTTACAGGGGGGAATCAGCCCCAGCATTTT
CASSPFTGGNQPQHF
>.|.|TRBV1|TRBJ2-3|16
TGCACCAGCAGCCCCAGGGCCCTGCAAATACCAGATACGCAGTATTTT
CTSSPRALQIPDTQYF
>.|.|TRBV28|TRBJ1-2|14
TGTGCCAGCAGTCCCCGTAATCGTAACTATGGCTACACCTTC
CASSPRNRNYGYTF
>.|TRBD1|TRBV18|TRBJ1-4|16
TGTGCCAGCTCACCACCGGGACAGGGGGTGATAGAAAAACTGTTTTTT
CASSPPGQGVIEKLFF
>.|.|TRBV10-3|TRBJ1-4|15
TGTGCCATCAGTGAGTCGGGAGGAACTAATGAAAAACTGTTTTTT
CAISESGGTNEKLFF
>.|.|TRBV27|TRBJ2-2|15
TGTGCCAGCAGTCATTGGCGGGCGAACACCGGGGAGCTGTTTTTT
CASSHWRANTGELFF
>.|.|TRBV2|TRBJ1-2|14
TGTGCCAGCAGTGAAGCGGAGTTTAACTATGGCTACACCTTC
CASSEAEFNYGYTF
>.|TRBD2|TRBV5-1|TRBJ2-2|16
TGCGCCAGCAGCTTCCCTAGCGGGAGCAGGGCCGGGGAGCTGTTTTTT
CASSFPSGSRAGELFF
>.|.|TRBV7-2|TRBJ2-7|16
TGTGCCAGCAGCCCTCAAAGTGGGCAGGTCACCTACGAGCAGTACTTC
CASSPQSGQVTYEQYF
>.|.|TRBV19|TRBJ2-7|14
TGTGCCACCTCCGGAAGTGACTTTCGATCCGAGCAGTACTTC
CATSGSDFRSEQYF
>.|TRBD1|TRBV9|TRBJ2-3|19
TGTGCCAGCAGCCAGGGACAGGGGGCTTATACAATTAACACAGATACGCAGTATTTT
CASSQGQGAYTINTDTQYF
>.|.|TRBV14|TRBJ2-1|14
TGTGCCAGCAGCCAAGTGGGGGCCGATGGTGAGCAGTTCTTC
CASSQVGADGEQFF
>.|.|TRBV9|TRBJ2-2|13
TGTGCCAGCCGGGGACAGAACACCGGGGAGCTGTTTTTT
CASRGQNTGELFF
>.|TRBD1|TRBV4-3|TRBJ1-1|15
TGCGCCAGCACGGGACAGGGACTTGGGGACACTGAAGCTTTCTTT
CASTGQGLGDTEAFF
>.|TRBD1|TRBV27|TRBJ1-2|16
TGTGCCAGCAGTCCCCAGGGACAGAACTATAACTATGGCTACACCTTC
CASSPQGQNYNYGYTF
>.|TRBD1|TRBV19|TRBJ2-2|16
TGTGCCAGTAGTATATTGGGACAGGGGGGCACCGGGGAGCTGTTTTTT
CASSILGQGGTGELFF
>.|.|TRBV5-1|TRBJ1-1|15
TGCGCCAGCAGCTTAGACGGGACATCGAACACTGAAGCTTTCTTT
CASSLDGTSNTEAFF
>.|.|TRBV30|TRBJ2-1|17
TGTGCCTGGAGTGTACTTGGCCCGGGTGGAGCCCGGAATGAGCAGTTCTTC
CAWSVLGPGGARNEQFF
>.|TRBD1|TRBV6-5|TRBJ1-2|13
TGTGCCAGCAGTTCGACAGGGAACTATGGCTACACCTTC
CASSSTGNYGYTF
>.|TRBD1|TRBV7-2|TRBJ2-3|14
TGTGCCAGCAGCCTCGGACAGGGGACAGATACGCAGTATTTT
CASSLGQGTDTQYF